The next 7 T cell receptor beta chains were all read from a single sample in a study of blood T cell repertoires in COVID-19. Profiled with immunoSEQ multiplex PCR; TCRdb holds only in-frame clones, not every one. The sample records some 100,000 clones, more than 75% being singletons. Sequencing used peripheral blood. Receptors were obtained from a human donor in a cohort sampled during active COVID-19.

The chain links TRBV3-1 (or the pseudogene TRBV3-2) to TRBJ2-1; D is perhaps TRBD2 (5 bases). The germline V and J ends were trimmed by 0 bases and 12 bases, with 18 bases remaining between them. The CDR3 length is 15 residues. From germline, CDR1 is LGHDT and CDR2 YNNKEL (reference sequence). CDR3 region: CASSQEAVGADMQFF. CDR3 nucleotides: TGTGCCAGCAGCCAAGAGGCCGTAGGAGCGGATATGCAGTTCTTC.

The chain uses TRBV4-1 and TRBJ2-3, with TRBD2 matching over 10 bases. Per germline, CDR1 MGHRA and CDR2 YSYEKL. With V trimmed by 3 bases and J by 6 bases, 18 bases remained unmatched. This CDR3 is 19 amino acids long. DNA of the CDR3: TGCGCCAGCAGCCACGGGGCTAGCGGGAGAATAGGATTGATGGATACGCAGTATTTT. Its protein product is CASSHGASGRIGLMDTQYF.

V gene TRBV19 combines with J gene TRBJ2-2; D possibly corresponds to TRBD2 (6 bases). Trimming took off 1 base at V and 4 bases at J, with 10 bases between the two ends. Germline V CDR1 and CDR2: LNHDA, SQIVND (reference sequence). The CDR3 is 15 residues long. In DNA, the CDR3 is TGTGCCAGTAGTATAGGCGGGAAAGTCACCGGGGAGCTGTTTTTT. Protein product: CASSIGGKVTGELFF.

CDR3 coding DNA: TGTGCCAGCAGTCGGCCTAGCGCTAGCTCCTACAATGAGCAGTTCTTC. It specifies CASSRPSASSYNEQFF. This chain joins TRBV27 and TRBJ2-1; D possibly corresponds to TRBD2 (6 bases). Germline V gene lookup returns CDR1 MNHEY and CDR2 SMNVEV (reference sequence). This CDR3 has 16 residues. V was cut by 5 bases and J by 0 bases, with 14 bases left in between.

This sequence joins TRBV30 and TRBJ1-1, with a possible D match to TRBD1 (6 bases). There are 13 residues in the CDR3. The germline gives CDR1 GTSNPN, CDR2 SVGIG (reference sequence). Trimming removed 2 bases from V and 1 base from J, with 8 bases in between. CDR3 protein: CAWSKTGNTEAFF. CDR3 DNA: TGTGCCTGGAGTAAGACAGGGAACACTGAAGCTTTCTTT.

The chain combines TRBV18 with TRBJ2-7, with TRBD2 matching 10 bases. Germline values: CDR1 KGHSH, CDR2 LQKENI. The CDR3 loop spans 15 amino acids. V lost 3 bases to trimming and J lost 1 base; unmatched junction nucleotides: 3. This CDR3 reads CASSPVAGGSYEQYF. The CDR3 DNA reads TGTGCCAGCTCACCGGTAGCGGGGGGTTCCTACGAGCAGTACTTC.

The chain has TRBV7-9 and TRBJ2-2, with 9 positions matching TRBD1. Trimming removed 2 bases from V and 5 bases from J; junction bases left unmatched: 3. Germline values: CDR1 SEHNR, CDR2 FQNEAQ (reference sequence). This CDR3 spans 15 amino acids. The CDR3 protein is CASSLLQGATGELFF. As DNA, the CDR3 is TGTGCCAGCAGCTTATTACAGGGGGCGACCGGGGAGCTGTTTTTT.